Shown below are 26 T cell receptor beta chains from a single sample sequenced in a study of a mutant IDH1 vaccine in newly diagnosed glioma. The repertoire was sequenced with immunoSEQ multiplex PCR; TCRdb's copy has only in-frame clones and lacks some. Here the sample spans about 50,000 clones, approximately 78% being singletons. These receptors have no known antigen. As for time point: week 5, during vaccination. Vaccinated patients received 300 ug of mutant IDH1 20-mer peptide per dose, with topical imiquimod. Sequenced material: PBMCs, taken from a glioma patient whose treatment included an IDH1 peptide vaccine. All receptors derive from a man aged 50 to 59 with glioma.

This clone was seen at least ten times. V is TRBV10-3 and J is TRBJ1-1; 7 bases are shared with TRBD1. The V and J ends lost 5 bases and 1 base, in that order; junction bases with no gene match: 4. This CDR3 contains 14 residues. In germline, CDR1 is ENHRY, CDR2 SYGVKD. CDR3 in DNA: TGTGCCATCAGTCAACAGGGGAGGAACACTGAAGCTTTCTTT. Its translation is CAISQQGRNTEAFF.

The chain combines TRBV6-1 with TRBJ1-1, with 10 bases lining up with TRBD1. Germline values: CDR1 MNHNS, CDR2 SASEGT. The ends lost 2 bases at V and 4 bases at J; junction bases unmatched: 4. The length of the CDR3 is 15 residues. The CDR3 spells CASSEQDRGSTEAFF. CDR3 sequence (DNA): TGTGCCAGCAGTGAACAGGACAGGGGGTCCACTGAAGCTTTCTTT.

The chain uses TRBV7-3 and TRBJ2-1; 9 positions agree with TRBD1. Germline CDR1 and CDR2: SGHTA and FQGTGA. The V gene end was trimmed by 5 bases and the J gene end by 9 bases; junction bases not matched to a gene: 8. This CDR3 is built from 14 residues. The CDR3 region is CASSRDREFSEQFF. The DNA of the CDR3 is TGTGCCAGCAGCCGGGACAGGGAGTTTAGTGAGCAGTTCTTC.

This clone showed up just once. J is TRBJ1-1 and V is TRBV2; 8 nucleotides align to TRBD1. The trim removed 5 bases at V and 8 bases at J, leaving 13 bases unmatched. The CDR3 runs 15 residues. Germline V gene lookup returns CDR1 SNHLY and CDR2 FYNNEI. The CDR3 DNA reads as TGTGCCAGCAGTCTACATGGACAGGGCGAAACCGAAGCTTTCTTT. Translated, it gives CASSLHGQGETEAFF.

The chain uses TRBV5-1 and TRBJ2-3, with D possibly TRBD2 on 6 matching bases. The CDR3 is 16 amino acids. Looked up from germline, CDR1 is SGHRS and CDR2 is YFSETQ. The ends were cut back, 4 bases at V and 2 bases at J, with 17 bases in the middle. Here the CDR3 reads CASSPEAGTSTDTQYF. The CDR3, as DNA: TGCGCCAGCAGCCCTGAGGCAGGGACTTCCACAGATACGCAGTATTTT.

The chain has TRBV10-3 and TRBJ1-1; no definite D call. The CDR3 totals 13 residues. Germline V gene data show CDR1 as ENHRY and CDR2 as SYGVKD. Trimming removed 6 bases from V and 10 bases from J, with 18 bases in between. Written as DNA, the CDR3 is TGTGCCATCAGCGACATGACTGAGGGAAGAGCTTTCTTT. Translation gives CAISDMTEGRAFF.

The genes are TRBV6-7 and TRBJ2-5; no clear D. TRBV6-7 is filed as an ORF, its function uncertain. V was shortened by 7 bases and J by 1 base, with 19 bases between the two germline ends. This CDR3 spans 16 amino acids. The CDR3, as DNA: TGTGCCAGCACCCCACCCACCCCCCGGGCCCAAGAGACCCAGTACTTC. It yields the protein CASTPPTPRAQETQYF.

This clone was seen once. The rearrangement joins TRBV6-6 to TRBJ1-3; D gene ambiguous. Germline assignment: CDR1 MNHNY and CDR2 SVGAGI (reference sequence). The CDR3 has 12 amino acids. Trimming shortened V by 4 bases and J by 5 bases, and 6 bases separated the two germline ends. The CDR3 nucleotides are TGTGCCAGCAGTTTTCCGAGAAACACCATATATTTT. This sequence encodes CASSFPRNTIYF.

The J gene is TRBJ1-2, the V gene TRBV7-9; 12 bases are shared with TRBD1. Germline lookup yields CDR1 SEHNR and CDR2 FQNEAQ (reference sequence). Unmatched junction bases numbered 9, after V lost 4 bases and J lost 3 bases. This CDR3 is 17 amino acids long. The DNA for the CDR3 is TGTGCCAGCAGCTCGTACGGGACAGGGGGCGGCGACTATGGCTACACCTTC. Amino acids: CASSSYGTGGGDYGYTF. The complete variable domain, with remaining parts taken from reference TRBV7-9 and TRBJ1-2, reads DTGVSQNPRHKITKRGQNVTFRCDPISEHNRLYWYRQTLGQGPEFLTYFQNEAQLEKSRLLSDRFSAERPKGSFSTLEIQRTEQGDSAMYLCASSSYGTGGGDYGYTFGSGTRLTVV.

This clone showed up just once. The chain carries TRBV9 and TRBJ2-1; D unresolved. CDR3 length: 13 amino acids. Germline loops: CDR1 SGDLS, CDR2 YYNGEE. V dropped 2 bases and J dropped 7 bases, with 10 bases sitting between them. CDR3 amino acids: CASSVVPLNEQFF. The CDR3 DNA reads TGTGCCAGCAGCGTCGTCCCCCTAAATGAGCAGTTCTTC. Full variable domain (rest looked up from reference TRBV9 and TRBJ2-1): DSGVTQTPKHLITATGQRVTLRCSPRSGDLSVYWYQQSLDQGLQFLIQYYNGEERAKGNILERFSAQQFPDLHSELNLSSLELGDSALYFCASSVVPLNEQFFGPGTRLTVL.

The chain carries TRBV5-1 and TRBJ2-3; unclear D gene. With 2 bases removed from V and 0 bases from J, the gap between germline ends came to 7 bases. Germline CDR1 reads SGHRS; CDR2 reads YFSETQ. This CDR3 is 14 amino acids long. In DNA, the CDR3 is TGCGCCAGCAGCTTACACAGTAGCACAGATACGCAGTATTTT. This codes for CASSLHSSTDTQYF.

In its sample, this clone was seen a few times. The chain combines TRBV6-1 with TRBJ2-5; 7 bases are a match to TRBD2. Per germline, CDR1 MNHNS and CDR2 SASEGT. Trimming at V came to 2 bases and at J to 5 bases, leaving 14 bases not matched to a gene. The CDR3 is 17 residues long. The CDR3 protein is CASSETRWQGGLETQYF. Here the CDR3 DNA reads TGTGCCAGCAGTGAAACAAGGTGGCAGGGAGGGTTGGAGACCCAGTACTTC.

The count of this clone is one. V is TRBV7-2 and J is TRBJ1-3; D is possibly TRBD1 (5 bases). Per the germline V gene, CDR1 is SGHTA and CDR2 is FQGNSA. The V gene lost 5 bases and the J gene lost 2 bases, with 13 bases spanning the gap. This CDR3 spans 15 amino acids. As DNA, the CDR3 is TGTGCCAGCAGCCCCCCGCAGGGTACTGGAAACACCATATATTTT. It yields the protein CASSPPQGTGNTIYF. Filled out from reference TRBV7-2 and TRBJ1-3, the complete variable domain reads GAGVSQSPSNKVTEKGKDVELRCDPISGHTALYWYRQSLGQGLEFLIYFQGNSAPDKSGLPSDRFSAERTGGSVSTLTIQRTQQEDSAVYLCASSPPQGTGNTIYFGEGSWLTVV.

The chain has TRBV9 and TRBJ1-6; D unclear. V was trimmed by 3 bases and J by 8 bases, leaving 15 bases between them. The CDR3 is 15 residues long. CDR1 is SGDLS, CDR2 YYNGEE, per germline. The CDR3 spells CASSAADVGYSPLHF. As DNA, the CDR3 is TGTGCCAGCAGCGCAGCCGACGTAGGATATTCACCCCTCCACTTT.

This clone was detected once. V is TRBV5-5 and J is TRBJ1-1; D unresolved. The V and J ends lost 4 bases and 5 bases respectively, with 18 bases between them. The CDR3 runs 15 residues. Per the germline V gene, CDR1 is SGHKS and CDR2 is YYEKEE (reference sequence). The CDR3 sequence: CASSLDTLPLTEAFF. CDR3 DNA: TGTGCCAGCAGCCTAGACACCCTCCCACTAACTGAAGCTTTCTTT.

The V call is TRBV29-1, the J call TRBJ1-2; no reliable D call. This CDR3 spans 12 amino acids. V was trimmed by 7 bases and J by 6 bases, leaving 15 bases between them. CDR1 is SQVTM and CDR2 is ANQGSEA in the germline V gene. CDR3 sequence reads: CSDEGARDGYTF. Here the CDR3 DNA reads TGCAGCGATGAGGGCGCCCGGGATGGCTACACCTTC.

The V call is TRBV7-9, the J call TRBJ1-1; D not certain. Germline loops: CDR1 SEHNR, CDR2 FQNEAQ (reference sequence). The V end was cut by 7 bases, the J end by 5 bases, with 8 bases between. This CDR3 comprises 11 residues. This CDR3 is CASKGLTEAFF. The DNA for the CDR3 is TGTGCCAGCAAAGGGTTAACTGAAGCTTTCTTT.

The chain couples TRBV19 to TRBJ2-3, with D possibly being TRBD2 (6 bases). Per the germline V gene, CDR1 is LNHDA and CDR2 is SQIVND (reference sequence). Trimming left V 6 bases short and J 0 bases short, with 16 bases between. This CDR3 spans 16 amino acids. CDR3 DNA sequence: TGTGCCAGTAGCGGGGGAGGTCACCCTAGCACAGATACGCAGTATTTT. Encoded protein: CASSGGGHPSTDTQYF.

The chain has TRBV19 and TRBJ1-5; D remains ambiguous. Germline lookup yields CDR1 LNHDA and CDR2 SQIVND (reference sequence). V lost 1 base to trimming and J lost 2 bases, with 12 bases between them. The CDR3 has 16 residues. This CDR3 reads CASSIGGVRGNQPQHF. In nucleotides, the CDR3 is TGTGCCAGTAGTATAGGTGGGGTTCGTGGCAATCAGCCCCAGCATTTT.

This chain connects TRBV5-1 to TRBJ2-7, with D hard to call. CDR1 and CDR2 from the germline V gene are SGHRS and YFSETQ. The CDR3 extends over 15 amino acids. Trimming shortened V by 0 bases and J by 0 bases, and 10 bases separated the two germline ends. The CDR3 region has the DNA TGCGCCAGCAGCTTGGGTCTAATTGACTCCTACGAGCAGTACTTC. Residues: CASSLGLIDSYEQYF.

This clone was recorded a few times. The chain's CDR3 is CASSLGTGSNTEAFF. The CDR3 DNA is TGCGCCAGCAGCTTGGGGACTGGCTCGAACACTGAAGCTTTCTTT. The J gene is TRBJ1-1, the V gene TRBV5-1; no firm D call. Trimming took 0 bases from V and 1 from J, leaving 10 bases between them. The CDR3 has 15 residues. Germline V gene data show CDR1 as SGHRS and CDR2 as YFSETQ.

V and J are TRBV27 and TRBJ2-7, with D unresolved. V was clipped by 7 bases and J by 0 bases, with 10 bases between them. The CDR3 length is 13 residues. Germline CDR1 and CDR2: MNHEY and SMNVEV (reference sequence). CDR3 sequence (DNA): TGTGCCAGCACTACTATGGGCTCCTACGAGCAGTACTTC. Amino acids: CASTTMGSYEQYF.

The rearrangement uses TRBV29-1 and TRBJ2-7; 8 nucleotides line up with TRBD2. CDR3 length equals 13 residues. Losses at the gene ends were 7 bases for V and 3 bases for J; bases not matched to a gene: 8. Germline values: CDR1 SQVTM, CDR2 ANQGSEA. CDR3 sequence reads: CSASPGGRYEQYF. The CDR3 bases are TGCAGCGCCTCCCCGGGGGGGCGCTACGAGCAGTACTTC.

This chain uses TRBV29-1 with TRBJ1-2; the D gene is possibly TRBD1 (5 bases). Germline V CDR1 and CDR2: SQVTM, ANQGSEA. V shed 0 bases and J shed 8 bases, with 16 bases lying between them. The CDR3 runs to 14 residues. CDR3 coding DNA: TGCAGCGTTGAAGATCTTCTGCGGAGGGGAGGCTACACCTTC. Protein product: CSVEDLLRRGGYTF.

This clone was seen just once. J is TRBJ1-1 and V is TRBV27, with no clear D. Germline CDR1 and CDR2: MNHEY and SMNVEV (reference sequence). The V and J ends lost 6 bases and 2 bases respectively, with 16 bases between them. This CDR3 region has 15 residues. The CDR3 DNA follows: TGTGCCAGCAGCTTACTGGGCCCCCAAAACACTGAAGCTTTCTTT. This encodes CASSLLGPQNTEAFF.

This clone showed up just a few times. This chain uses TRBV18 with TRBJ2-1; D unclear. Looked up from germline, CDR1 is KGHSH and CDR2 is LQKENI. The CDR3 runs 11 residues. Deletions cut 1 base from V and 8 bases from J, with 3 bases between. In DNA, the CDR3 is TGTGCCAGCTCACCACGGGATGAGCAGTTCTTC. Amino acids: CASSPRDEQFF.